The present entry profiles one T cell receptor beta chain with its context. Clones were sequenced by immunoSEQ multiplex PCR, and TCRdb holds only the in-frame ones, with some missing. Of around 57,000 clones listed, 90% to 95% were seen once; the top ten hold 1% to 1.5%. The entry originates in a study of T cell changes during pregnancy in multiple sclerosis. This CDR3 is built from 15 residues. Germline V gene data show CDR1 as SQVTM and CDR2 as ANQGSEA. V lost 8 bases and J lost 2; bases outside the gene matches: 14. The input for sequencing was peripheral blood, taken after pregnancy. The genes are TRBV29-1 and TRBJ2-5; the match to TRBD2 covers 7 bases. The TCR was taken from a female donor in good health, enrolled as a control in a pregnancy study. CDR3 sequence (DNA): TGCAGCTTTGGCGGGGCTAGCGGACTACAAGAGACCCAGTACTTC. This gives the protein CSFGGASGLQETQYF.